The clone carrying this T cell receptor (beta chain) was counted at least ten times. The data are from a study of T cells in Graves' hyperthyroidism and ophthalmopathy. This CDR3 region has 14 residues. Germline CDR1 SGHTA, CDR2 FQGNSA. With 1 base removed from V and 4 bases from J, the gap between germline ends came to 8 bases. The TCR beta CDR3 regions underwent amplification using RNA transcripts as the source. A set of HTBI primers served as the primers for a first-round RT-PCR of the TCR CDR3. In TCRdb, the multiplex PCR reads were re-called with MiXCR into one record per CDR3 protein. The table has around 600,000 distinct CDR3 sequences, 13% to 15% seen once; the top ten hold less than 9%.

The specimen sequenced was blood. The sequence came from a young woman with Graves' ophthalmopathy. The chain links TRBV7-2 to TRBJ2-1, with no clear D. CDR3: CASSLVLLYNEQFF. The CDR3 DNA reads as TGTGCCAGCAGCTTAGTTTTGTTGTACAATGAGCAGTTCTTC.